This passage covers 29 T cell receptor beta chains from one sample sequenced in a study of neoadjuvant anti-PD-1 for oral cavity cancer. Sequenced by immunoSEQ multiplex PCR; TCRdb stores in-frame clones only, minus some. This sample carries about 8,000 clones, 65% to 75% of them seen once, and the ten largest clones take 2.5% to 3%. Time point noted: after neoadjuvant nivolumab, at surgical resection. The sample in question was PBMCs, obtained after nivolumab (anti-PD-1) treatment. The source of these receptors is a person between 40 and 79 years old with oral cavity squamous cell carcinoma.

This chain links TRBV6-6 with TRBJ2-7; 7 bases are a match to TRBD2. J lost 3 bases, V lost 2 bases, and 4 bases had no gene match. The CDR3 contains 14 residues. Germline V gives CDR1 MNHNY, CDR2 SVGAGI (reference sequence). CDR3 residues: CASSYPGGSYEQYF. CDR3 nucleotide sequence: TGTGCCAGCAGTTACCCGGGAGGAAGCTACGAGCAGTACTTC.

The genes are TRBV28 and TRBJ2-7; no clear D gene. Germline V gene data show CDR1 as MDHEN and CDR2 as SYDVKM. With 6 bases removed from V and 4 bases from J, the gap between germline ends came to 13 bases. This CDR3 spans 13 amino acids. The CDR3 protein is CASSPSVPYEQYF. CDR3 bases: TGTGCCAGCAGCCCATCGGTCCCGTACGAGCAGTACTTC.

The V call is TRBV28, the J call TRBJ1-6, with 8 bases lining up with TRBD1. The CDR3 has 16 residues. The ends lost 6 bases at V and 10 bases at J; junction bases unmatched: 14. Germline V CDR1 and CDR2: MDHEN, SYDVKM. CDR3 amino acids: CASSRGQGPLGSPLHF. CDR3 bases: TGTGCCAGCAGCCGAGGACAGGGCCCTCTTGGGTCACCCCTCCACTTT.

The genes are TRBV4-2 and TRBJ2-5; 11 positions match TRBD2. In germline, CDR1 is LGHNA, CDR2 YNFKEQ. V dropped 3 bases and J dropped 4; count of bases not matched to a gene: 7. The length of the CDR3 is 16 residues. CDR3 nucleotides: TGTGCCAGCAGCCAGGCTAGCGGGGGGTCGGGAGAGACCCAGTACTTC. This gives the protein CASSQASGGSGETQYF.

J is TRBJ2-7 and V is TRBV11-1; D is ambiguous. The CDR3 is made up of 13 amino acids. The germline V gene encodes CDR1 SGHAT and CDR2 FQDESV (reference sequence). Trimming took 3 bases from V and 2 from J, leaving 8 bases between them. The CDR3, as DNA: TGTGCCAGCAGCTTTATACCGACCTACGAGCAGTACTTC. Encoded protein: CASSFIPTYEQYF.

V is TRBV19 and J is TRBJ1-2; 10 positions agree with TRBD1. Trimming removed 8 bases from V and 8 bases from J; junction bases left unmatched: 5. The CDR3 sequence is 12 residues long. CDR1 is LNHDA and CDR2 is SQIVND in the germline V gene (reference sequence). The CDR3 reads CASSRDRGGYTF. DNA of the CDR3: TGTGCCAGTTCCCGGGACAGGGGCGGCTACACCTTC.

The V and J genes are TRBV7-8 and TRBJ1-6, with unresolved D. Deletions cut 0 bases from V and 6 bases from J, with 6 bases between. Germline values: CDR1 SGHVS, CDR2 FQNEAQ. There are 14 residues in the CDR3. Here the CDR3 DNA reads TGTGCCAGCAGCTTAGCCTCGGGTAATTCACCCCTCCACTTT. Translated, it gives CASSLASGNSPLHF.

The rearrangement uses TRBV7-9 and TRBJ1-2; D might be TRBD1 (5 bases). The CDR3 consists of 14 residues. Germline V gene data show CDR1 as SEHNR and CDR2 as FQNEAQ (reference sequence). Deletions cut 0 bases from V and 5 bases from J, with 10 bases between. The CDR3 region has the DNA TGTGCCAGCAGCTTAGCGGCAGGGACTTATGGCTACACCTTC. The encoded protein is CASSLAAGTYGYTF.

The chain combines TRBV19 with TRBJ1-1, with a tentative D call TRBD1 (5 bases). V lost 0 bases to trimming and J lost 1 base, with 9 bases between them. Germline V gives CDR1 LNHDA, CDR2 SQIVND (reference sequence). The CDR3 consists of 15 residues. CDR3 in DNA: TGTGCCAGTAGTATAGAGGGGGACCGGAACACTGAAGCTTTCTTT. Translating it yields CASSIEGDRNTEAFF.

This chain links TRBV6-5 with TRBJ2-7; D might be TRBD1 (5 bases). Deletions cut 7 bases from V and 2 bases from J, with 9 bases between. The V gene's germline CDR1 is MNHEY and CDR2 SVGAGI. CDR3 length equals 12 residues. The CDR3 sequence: CASISGTYEQYF. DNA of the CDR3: TGTGCCAGCATTTCAGGGACCTACGAGCAGTACTTC.

For the CDR3, the DNA is TGTGCCAGCAGCTTAGCCTTGGGGTGGGGGGTCACTGAAGCTTTCTTT. Protein product: CASSLALGWGVTEAFF. The chain is built from TRBV7-2 and TRBJ1-1, with D possibly TRBD1 on 5 matching bases. There are 16 residues in the CDR3. The V gene lost 0 bases and the J gene lost 4 bases, with 15 bases spanning the gap. The germline CDR1 and CDR2 sequences are SGHTA and FQGNSA.

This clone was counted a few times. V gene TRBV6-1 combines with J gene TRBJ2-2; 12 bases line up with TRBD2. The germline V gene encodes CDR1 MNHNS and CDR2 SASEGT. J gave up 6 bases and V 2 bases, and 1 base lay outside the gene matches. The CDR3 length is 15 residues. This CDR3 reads CASSELAGGPGELFF. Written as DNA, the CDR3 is TGTGCCAGCAGTGAACTAGCGGGGGGGCCCGGGGAGCTGTTTTTT.

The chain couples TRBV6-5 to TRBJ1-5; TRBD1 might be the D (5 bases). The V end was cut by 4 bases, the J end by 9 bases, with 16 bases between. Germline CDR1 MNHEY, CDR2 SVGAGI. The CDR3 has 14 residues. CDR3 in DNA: TGTGCCAGCAGTTCGGGACCGGGGTGGGGGCCCCAGCATTTT. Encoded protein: CASSSGPGWGPQHF.

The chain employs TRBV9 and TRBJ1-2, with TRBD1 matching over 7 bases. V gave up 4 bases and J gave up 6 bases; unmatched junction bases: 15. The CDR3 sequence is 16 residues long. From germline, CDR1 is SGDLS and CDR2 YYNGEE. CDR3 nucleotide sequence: TGTGCCAGCAGCAATAACCCGGACAGGCAAAGGGATGGCTACACCTTC. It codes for CASSNNPDRQRDGYTF. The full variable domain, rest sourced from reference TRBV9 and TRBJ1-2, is DSGVTQTPKHLITATGQRVTLRCSPRSGDLSVYWYQQSLDQGLQFLIQYYNGEERAKGNILERFSAQQFPDLHSELNLSSLELGDSALYFCASSNNPDRQRDGYTFGSGTRLTVV.

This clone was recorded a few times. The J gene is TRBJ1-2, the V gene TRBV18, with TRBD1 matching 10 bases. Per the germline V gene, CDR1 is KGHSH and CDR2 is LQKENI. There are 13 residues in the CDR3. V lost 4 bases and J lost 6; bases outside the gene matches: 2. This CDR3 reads CASSLDRGHGYTF. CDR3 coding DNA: TGTGCCAGCTCACTTGACAGGGGGCATGGCTACACCTTC. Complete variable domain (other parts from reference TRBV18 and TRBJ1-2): NAGVMQNPRHLVRRRGQEARLRCSPMKGHSHVYWYRQLPEEGLKFMVYLQKENIIDESGMPKERFSAEFPKEGPSILRIQQVVRGDSAAYFCASSLDRGHGYTFGSGTRLTVV.

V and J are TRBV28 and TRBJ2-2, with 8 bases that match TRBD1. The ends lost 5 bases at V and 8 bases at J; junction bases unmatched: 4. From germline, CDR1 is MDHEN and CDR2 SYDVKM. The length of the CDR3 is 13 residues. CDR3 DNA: TGTGCCAGCAGTGGACAGGGTCTGGGGGAGCTGTTTTTT. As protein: CASSGQGLGELFF.

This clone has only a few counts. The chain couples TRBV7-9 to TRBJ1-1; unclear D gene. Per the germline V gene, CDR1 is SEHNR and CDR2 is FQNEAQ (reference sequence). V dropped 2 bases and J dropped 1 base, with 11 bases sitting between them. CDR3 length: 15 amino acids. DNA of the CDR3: TGTGCCAGCAGCTTACATTTCGACGGGAACACTGAAGCTTTCTTT. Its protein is CASSLHFDGNTEAFF.

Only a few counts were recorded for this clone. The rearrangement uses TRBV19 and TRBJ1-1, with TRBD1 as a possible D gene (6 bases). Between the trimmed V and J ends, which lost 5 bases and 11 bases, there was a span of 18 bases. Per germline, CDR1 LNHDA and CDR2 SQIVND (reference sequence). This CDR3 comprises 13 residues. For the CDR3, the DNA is TGTGCCAGTAGTCCACCCGCAGGGGAAAGGGCTTTCTTT. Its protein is CASSPPAGERAFF.

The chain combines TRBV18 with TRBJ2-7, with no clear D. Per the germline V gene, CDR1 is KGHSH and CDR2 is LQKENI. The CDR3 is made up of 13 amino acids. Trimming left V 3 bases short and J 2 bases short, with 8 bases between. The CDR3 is CASSPSGTYEQYF. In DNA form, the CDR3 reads TGTGCCAGCTCACCCAGTGGGACCTACGAGCAGTACTTC.

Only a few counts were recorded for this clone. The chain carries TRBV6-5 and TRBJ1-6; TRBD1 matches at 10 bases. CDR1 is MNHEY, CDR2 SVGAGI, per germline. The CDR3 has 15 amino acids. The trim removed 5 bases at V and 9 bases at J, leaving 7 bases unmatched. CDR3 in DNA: TGTGCCAGCAGTAAGCCGGGACAGGGGTTTTCACCCCTCCACTTT. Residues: CASSKPGQGFSPLHF.

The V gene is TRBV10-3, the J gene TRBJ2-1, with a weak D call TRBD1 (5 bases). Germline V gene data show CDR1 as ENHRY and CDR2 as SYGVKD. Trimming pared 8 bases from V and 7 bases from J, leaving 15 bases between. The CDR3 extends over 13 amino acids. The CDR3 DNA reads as TGTGCCATCGAAGGTGGGGCGCAGAATGAGCAGTTCTTC. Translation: CAIEGGAQNEQFF.

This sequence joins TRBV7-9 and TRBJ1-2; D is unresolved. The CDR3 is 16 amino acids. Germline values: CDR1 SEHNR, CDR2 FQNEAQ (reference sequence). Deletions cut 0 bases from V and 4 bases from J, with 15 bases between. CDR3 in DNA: TGTGCCAGCAGCTTAGCCATTGGTCGGAACCCCTATGGCTACACCTTC. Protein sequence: CASSLAIGRNPYGYTF.

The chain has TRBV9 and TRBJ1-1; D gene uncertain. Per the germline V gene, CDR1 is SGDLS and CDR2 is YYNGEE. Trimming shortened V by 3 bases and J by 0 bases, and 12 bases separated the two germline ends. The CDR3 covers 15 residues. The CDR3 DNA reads TGTGCCAGCAGCGCCTCGATAAACATGAACACTGAAGCTTTCTTT. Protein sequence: CASSASINMNTEAFF.

CDR3 residues: CASSQQYQETQYF. The CDR3 nucleotides read TGCGCCAGCAGCCAACAGTACCAAGAGACCCAGTACTTC. The V gene is TRBV4-3, the J gene TRBJ2-5; D remains unclear. CDR3 length: 13 amino acids. Germline CDR1 is LGHNA and CDR2 is YSLEER. Trimming took 2 bases from V and 0 from J, leaving 4 bases between them.

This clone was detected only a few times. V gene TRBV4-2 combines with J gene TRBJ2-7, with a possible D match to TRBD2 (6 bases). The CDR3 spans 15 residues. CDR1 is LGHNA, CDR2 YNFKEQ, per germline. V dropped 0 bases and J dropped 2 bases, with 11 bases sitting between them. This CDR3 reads CASSQDPGVPYEQYF. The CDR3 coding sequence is TGTGCCAGCAGCCAAGACCCGGGGGTTCCCTACGAGCAGTACTTC.

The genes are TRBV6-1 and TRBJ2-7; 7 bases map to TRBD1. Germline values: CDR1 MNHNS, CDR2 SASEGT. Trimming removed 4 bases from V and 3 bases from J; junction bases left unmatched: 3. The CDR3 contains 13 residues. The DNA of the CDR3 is TGTGCCAGCAGTGTGAACAGGGGCTACGAGCAGTACTTC. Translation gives CASSVNRGYEQYF.

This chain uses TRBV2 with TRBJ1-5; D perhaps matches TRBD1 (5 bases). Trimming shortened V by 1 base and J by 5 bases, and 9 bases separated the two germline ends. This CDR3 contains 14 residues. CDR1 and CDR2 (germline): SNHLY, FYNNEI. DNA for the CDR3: TGTGCCAGCAGTGAAGAGGCGGGACATCAGCCCCAGCATTTT. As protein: CASSEEAGHQPQHF.

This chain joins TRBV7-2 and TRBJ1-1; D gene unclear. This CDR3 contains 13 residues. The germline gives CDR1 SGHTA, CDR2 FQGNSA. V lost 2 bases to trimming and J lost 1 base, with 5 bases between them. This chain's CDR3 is CASSLWQNTEAFF. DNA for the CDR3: TGTGCCAGCAGCTTATGGCAGAACACTGAAGCTTTCTTT.

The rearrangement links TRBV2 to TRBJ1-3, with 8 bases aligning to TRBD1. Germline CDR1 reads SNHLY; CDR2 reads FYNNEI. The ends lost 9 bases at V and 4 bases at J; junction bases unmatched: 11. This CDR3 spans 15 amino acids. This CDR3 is CASHLFRDRGNTIYF. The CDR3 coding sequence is TGTGCCAGTCATCTCTTCCGGGACAGGGGAAACACCATATATTTT. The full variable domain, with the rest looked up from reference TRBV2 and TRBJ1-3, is EPEVTQTPSHQVTQMGQEVILRCVPISNHLYFYWYRQILGQKVEFLVSFYNNEISEKSEIFDDQFSVERPDGSNFTLKIRSTKLEDSAMYFCASHLFRDRGNTIYFGEGSWLTVV.